A selection of T cell receptor beta chains follows, all from one sample in a study of CD8+CD57+ T cells in acquired aplastic anemia. TCRdb re-derived calls from the reads in MiXCR, one entry per CDR3 protein. The data hold approximately 300,000 distinct CDR3 sequences, with roughly 59% observed a single time. Sequencing used sorted CD4+, CD8+, or CD8+CD57+ T cells (not recorded which) from PBMCs. The receptors originated from a human donor with aplastic anemia. Both conserved end residues are part of each CDR3.

TRBV7-2,CASSSPWTRTNYEQYF
TRBV20-1,CSAQRQGEQYF
TRBV12-5,CASSPGQGLYNSPLHF
TRBV3-1,CASSGRDRSTYEQYF
TRBV7-8,CASSLRLLAQETQYF
TRBV6-4,CASSDYEGGKLFF
TRBV20-1,CSARRRGMSTGAFF
TRBV10-2,CASSESKGGGYGYTF
TRBV10-3,CAIGGTGTSPLHF
TRBV9,CASSGRGRSEQYF
TRBV7-3,CASSFRSPRNSGANVLTF
TRBV6-5,CASSTSGTWNTEAFF
TRBV7-9,CASSRGTGTIGYEQYF
TRBV29-1,CSAPRNRGRKGLETFF
TRBV20-1,CSAEGQGAYEQYF
TRBV2,CASRDRTGTSQPQHF
TRBV19,CASSHQQGNQPQHF
TRBV15,CATSREGRSNSPLHF
TRBV20-1,CSAGGPGNEQFF
TRBV9,CASSLRDTGSYGYTF
TRBV6-5,CASRTQISTDTQYF
TRBV6-1,CASSRGQEYEQYF
TRBV7-9,CASSRGTPNQPQHF
TRBV12-3/TRBV12-4,CASSLALLAGVYEQYF
TRBV7-2,CASSSDRGQGNTIYF
TRBV5-1,CASSSGTGGNTIYF
TRBV7-9,CASSPVGSGGSYEQYF
TRBV7-8,CASSLPDRANTEAFF
TRBV7-2,CASSFRQGGNTEAFF
TRBV5-8,CASSLGAGGAEIQYF
TRBV2,CAGSVGGTGTSVDEQFF
TRBV5-1,CASSLVGTDYVEQYF
TRBV7-9,CASSLGRGSRGTLGETQYF
TRBV2,CASKRTSGGVETQYF
TRBV5-1,CASSQVLEGTQYF
TRBV27,CASSPSRGRINTEAFF
TRBV10-1,CAKYRSNEKLFF
TRBV10-3,CAISEWIAGNTIYF
TRBV10-3,CAISRRTGGSADTQYF